This T cell receptor beta chain stems from a study of T cells in Graves' hyperthyroidism and ophthalmopathy. The study's findings and limits: The authors' 13 V-J model separated ophthalmopathy from stable hyperthyroidism. The model foresaw ophthalmopathy a median roughly 6.6 months prior to onset.

This clonotype has a count of ten or more. Its antigen is currently unknown. Using RNA transcripts as the source, TCR beta CDR3 regions were amplified. The HTBI primer set drove a first-round RT-PCR of the TCR CDR3. TCRdb re-called the multiplex PCR reads through MiXCR, storing one row per CDR3 protein. This sample yields approximately 640,000 distinct CDR3 sequences, of which less than 45% are seen a single time; 6.5% to 9% belongs to the top ten. Source material: peripheral blood or thyroid tissue (not recorded which). This TCR was sampled from an adult man with Graves' disease, either hyperthyroidism or ophthalmopathy (not recorded which).

This CDR3 is CASSLGTVDEKLFF. CDR3 coding DNA: TGTGCCAGCAGCTTAGGGACGGTTGATGAAAAACTGTTTTTT. The chain carries TRBV11-2 and TRBJ1-4, with no clear D. The CDR3 spans 14 residues. V lost 1 base to trimming and J lost 6 bases, with 9 bases between them. Germline V CDR1 and CDR2: SGHAT, FQNNGV.